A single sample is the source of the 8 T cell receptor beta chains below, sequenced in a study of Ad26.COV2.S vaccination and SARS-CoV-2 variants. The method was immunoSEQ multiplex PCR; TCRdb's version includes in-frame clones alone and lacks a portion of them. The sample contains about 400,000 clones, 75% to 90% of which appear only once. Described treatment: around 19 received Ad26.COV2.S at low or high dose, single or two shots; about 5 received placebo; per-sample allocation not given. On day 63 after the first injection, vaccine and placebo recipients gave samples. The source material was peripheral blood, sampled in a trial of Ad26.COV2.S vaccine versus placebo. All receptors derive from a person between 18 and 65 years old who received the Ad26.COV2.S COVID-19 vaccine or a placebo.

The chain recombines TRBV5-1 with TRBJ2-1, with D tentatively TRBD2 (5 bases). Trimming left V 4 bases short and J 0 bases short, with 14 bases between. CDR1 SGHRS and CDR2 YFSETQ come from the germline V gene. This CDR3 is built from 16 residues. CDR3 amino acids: CASSPRGRSSYNEQFF. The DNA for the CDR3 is TGCGCCAGCAGCCCCCGCGGGCGAAGCTCCTACAATGAGCAGTTCTTC.

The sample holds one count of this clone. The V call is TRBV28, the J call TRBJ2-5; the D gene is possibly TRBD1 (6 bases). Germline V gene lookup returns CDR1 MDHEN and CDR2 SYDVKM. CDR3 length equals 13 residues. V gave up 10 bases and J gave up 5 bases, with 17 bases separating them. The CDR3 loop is CAIRGWSSETQYF. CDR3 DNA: TGTGCCATCAGGGGATGGAGTTCGGAGACCCAGTACTTC.

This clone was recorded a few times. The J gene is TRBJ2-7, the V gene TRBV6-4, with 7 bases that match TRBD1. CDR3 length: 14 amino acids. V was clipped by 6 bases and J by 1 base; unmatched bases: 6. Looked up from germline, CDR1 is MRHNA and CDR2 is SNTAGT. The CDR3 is CASRQTGSSYEQYF. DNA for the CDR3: TGTGCCAGCAGGCAGACAGGGTCTTCCTACGAGCAGTACTTC.

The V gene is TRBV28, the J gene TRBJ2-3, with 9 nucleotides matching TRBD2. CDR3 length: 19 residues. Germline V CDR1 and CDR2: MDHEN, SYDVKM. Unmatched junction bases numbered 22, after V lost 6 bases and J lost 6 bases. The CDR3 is CASRQATSGGPFVADTQYF. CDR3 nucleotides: TGTGCCAGCAGACAGGCGACTAGCGGAGGGCCGTTTGTCGCGGATACGCAGTATTTT.

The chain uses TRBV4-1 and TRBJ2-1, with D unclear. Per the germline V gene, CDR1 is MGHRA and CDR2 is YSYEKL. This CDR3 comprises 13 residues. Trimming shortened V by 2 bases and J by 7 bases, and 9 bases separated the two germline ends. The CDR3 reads CASSQQQGNEQFF. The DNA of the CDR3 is TGCGCCAGCAGCCAACAGCAAGGGAATGAGCAGTTCTTC.

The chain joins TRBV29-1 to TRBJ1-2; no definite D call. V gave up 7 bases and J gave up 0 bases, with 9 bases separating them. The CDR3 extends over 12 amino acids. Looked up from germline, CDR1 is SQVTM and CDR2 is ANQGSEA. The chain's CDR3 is CSGRNTNYGYTF. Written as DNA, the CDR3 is TGCAGCGGCAGGAATACTAACTATGGCTACACCTTC.

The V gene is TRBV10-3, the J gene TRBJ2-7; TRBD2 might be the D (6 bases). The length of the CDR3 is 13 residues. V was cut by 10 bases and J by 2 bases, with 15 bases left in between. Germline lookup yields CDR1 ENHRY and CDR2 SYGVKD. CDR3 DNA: TGTGCCACCCGACTAGAACCTACCTACGAGCAGTACTTC. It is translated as CATRLEPTYEQYF.

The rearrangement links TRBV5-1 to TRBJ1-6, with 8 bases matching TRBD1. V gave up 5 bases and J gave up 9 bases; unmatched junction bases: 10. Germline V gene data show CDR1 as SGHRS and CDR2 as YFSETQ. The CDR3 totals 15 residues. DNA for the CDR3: TGCGCCAGCAGTCGTACAGGGGGGGAAGGTTCACCCCTCCACTTT. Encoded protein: CASSRTGGEGSPLHF.